There are a few counts of the clone carrying this TCR beta chain. For the second PCR, which ran for 7 to 11 cycles, a sample-barcoded 5' primer and a J-beta primer mix were used. Via MiXCR, TCRdb re-called the 5' RACE reads, giving one row per CDR3 protein. The profile shows some 730,000 distinct CDR3 sequences, 22% of them singletons. The CDR3 totals 14 residues. Trimming cost V 4 bases and J 0 bases, with 7 bases left between them. Germline V CDR1 and CDR2: KGHSH, LQKENI. This sample is drawn from a study of blood T cells in healthy people across ages. The chain recombines TRBV18 with TRBJ1-3; D is ambiguous. Sequencing used blood. The receptor was derived from a man between 65 and 79 years old in good health. The CDR3 coding sequence is TGTGCCAGCTCACAGAGCAACTCTGGAAACACCATATATTTT. It codes for CASSQSNSGNTIYF.